A single sample gave rise to the 8 T cell receptor beta chains below, sequenced in a study of blood T cell repertoires in COVID-19. Method: immunoSEQ multiplex PCR; TCRdb's copy keeps in-frame clones and lacks some. The top ten hold roughly 8.1% of the sample, which has approximately 150,000 clones, around 85% seen once. Sequencing was performed on peripheral blood. These TCRs come from a woman older than 75 with COVID-19, enrolled during active disease.

V and J are TRBV18 and TRBJ1-1; D is perhaps TRBD1 (6 bases). Germline CDR1 KGHSH, CDR2 LQKENI. V gave up 3 bases and J gave up 2 bases, with 10 bases separating them. The length of the CDR3 is 14 residues. The CDR3 sequence: CASSPIQGNTEAFF. The CDR3 DNA is TGTGCCAGCTCACCGATACAGGGAAACACTGAAGCTTTCTTT.

The CDR3 loop is CASSWGVKETQYF. CDR3 nucleotide sequence: TGTGCCAGCAGCTGGGGGGTAAAAGAGACCCAGTACTTC. The V and J genes are TRBV7-9 and TRBJ2-5, with a tentative D call TRBD2 (6 bases). Trimming cost V 4 bases and J 3 bases, with 9 bases left between them. Germline lookup yields CDR1 SEHNR and CDR2 FQNEAQ (reference sequence). This CDR3 is 13 amino acids long.

As for this clone: One end of the junction does not line up with germline, which may come from a read error. The chain links TRBV2 to TRBJ2-7; 8 bases fit TRBD2. Per the germline V gene, CDR1 is SNHLY and CDR2 is FYNNEI. CDR3 size: 16 residues. Here the CDR3 reads CASSGVRAGGSHEQYF. The CDR3, as DNA: TGTGCCAGCAGCGGGGTCCGTGCGGGAGGCTCCCACGAGCAGTACTTC.

This chain links TRBV10-2 with TRBJ2-4; possibly TRBD2 for D (5 bases). CDR1 WSHSY and CDR2 SAAADI come from the germline V gene. V lost 3 bases and J 0 bases, leaving 18 bases between the germline ends. This CDR3 region has 18 residues. DNA for the CDR3: TGCGCCAGCAGTGACCCCTCGGGCGGTCGGGGAGCCAAAAACATTCAGTACTTC. This sequence encodes CASSDPSGGRGAKNIQYF.

This chain uses TRBV2 with TRBJ2-7; D is undetermined. Deletions cut 3 bases from V and 4 bases from J, with 10 bases between. Germline values: CDR1 SNHLY, CDR2 FYNNEI. The CDR3 contains 13 residues. CDR3 in DNA: TGTGCCAGCAGTGACCCCCCCCTTTACGAGCAGTACTTC. Amino acids: CASSDPPLYEQYF.

The J gene is TRBJ1-2, the V gene TRBV12-3 or TRBV12-4, with D possibly being TRBD1 (6 bases). The CDR3 is 13 residues long. Trimming shortened V by 5 bases and J by 4 bases, and 11 bases separated the two germline ends. The CDR3 loop reads CASSPQGTYGYTF. The CDR3 DNA is TGTGCCAGCAGTCCCCAGGGGACCTATGGCTACACCTTC.

V and J are TRBV5-5 and TRBJ2-7; 8 nucleotides match TRBD1. This CDR3 is 14 amino acids long. V was pared by 4 bases and J by 2 bases, with 5 bases of the junction left unmatched. The V gene's germline CDR1 is SGHKS and CDR2 YYEKEE (reference sequence). CDR3 loop: CASSVGQGTYEQYF. The CDR3 nucleotides read TGTGCCAGCAGCGTCGGACAGGGAACCTACGAGCAGTACTTC.

The CDR3 loop is CASSLQGMNTEAFF. The CDR3 DNA reads TGTGCCAGCAGCTTACAGGGGATGAACACTGAAGCTTTCTTT. The V call is TRBV5-5, the J call TRBJ1-1; TRBD1 matches 7 bases. Germline CDR1 is SGHKS and CDR2 is YYEKEE (reference sequence). The CDR3 has 14 amino acids. The junction had 1 base not matched to a gene; V was cut back by 2 bases and J by 0 bases.